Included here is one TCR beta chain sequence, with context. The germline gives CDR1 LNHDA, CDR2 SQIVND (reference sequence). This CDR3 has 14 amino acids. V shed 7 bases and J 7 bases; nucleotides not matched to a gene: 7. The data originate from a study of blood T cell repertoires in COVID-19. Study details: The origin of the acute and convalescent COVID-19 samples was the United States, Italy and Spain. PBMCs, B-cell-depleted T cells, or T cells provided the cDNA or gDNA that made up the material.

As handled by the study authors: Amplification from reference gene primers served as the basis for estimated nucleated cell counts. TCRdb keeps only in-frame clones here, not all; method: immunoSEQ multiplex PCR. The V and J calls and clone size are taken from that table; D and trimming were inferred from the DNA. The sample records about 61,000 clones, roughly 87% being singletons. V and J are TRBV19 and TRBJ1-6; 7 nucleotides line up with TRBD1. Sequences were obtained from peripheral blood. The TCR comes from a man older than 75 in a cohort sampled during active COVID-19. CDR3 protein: CASTMGQLNSPLHF. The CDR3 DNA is TGTGCCAGTACCATGGGACAGTTAAATTCACCCCTCCACTTT. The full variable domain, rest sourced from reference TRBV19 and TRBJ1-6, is DGGITQSPKYLFRKEGQNVTLSCEQNLNHDAMYWYRQDPGQGLRLIYYSQIVNDFQKGDIAEGYSVSREKKESFPLTVTSAQKNPTAFYLCASTMGQLNSPLHFGNGTRLTVT.